This T cell receptor (beta chain) was retrieved from a study of vaccination effects on CD4 cells after COVID-19. To note about this clone: As yet, its antigen is unknown.

The ends were cut back, 0 bases at V and 8 bases at J, with 12 bases in the middle. Looked up from germline, CDR1 is SGDLS and CDR2 is YYNGEE. The CDR3 contains 14 residues. Profiled with immunoSEQ multiplex PCR; TCRdb holds only in-frame clones, not every one. This sample has tens of thousands of clones, with around 80% found just once. Using viral peptide pools, the ViraFEST assay grew out antigen-specific CD4+ T cells prior to sequencing. When roughly eleven days of culture had elapsed, CD4+ T cells were isolated. Two doses of either BNT162b2 or mRNA-1273 were given to each participant. This specimen consisted of CD4+ T cells from PBMCs cultured with HCoV-NL63 spike peptides, obtained after COVID-19 vaccination. This sequence originates from a human donor who received a COVID-19 vaccine. Some clones in this sample may be carry-over from other donors' samples. The genes are TRBV9 and TRBJ2-1; D may be TRBD1 or TRBD2 (6 bases each). The CDR3 region is CASSVGRGAHEQFF. CDR3 DNA sequence: TGTGCCAGCAGCGTAGGTAGGGGGGCCCATGAGCAGTTCTTC. The full variable domain, with the rest looked up from reference TRBV9 and TRBJ2-1, is DSGVTQTPKHLITATGQRVTLRCSPRSGDLSVYWYQQSLDQGLQFLIQYYNGEERAKGNILERFSAQQFPDLHSELNLSSLELGDSALYFCASSVGRGAHEQFFGPGTRLTVL.